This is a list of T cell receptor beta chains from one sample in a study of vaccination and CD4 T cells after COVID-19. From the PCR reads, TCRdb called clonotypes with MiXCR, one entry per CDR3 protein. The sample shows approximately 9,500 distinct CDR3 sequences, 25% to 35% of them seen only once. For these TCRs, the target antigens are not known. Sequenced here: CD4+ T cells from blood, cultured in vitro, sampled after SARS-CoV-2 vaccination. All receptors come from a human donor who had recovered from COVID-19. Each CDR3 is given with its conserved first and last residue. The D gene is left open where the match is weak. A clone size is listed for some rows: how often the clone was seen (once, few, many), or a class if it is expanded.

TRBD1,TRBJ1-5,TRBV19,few,CASGDSQDQPQHF,TGTGCCAGCGGGGACAGCCAGGATCAGCCCCAGCATTTT
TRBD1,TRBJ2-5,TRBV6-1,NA,CASSGTGGETQYF,TGTGCCAGCAGTGGGACAGGGGGAGAGACCCAGTACTTC
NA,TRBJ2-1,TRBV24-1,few,CATSAAKTNEQFF,TGTGCCACCAGCGCTGCCAAAACCAATGAGCAGTTCTTC
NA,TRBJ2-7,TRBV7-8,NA,CASSPRLSRFHEQYF,TGTGCCAGCAGCCCCCGGTTGAGCCGGTTCCACGAGCAGTACTTC
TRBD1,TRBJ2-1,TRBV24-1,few,CATSENKGALYNEQFF,TGTGCCACCAGTGAAAACAAGGGGGCACTCTACAATGAGCAGTTCTTC
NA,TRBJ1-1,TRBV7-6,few,CASSLNRDTEAFF,TGTGCCAGCAGCTTAAACAGGGACACTGAAGCTTTCTTT
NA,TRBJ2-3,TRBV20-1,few,CSANDVLEPRADTQYF,TGCAGTGCTAATGACGTGCTAGAACCTCGCGCAGATACGCAGTATTTT
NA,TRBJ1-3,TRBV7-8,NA,CASSFSGLAKAGNTIYF,TGTGCCAGCAGCTTCTCCGGCCTCGCCAAGGCTGGAAACACCATATATTTT
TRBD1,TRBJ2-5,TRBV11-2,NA,CASSLNTGVKETQYF,TGTGCCAGCAGCTTAAACACAGGGGTCAAAGAGACCCAGTACTTC
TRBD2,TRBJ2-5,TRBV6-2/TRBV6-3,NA,CASSYSREGPRKTQYF,TGTGCCAGCAGTTACTCGAGGGAGGGGCCGAGGAAGACCCAGTACTTC
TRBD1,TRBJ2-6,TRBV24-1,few,CATSRTGGVNVLTF,TGTGCCACCAGTCGGACAGGGGGGGTCAACGTCCTGACTTTC
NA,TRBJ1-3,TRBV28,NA,CASSPLGSSGNTIYF,TGTGCCAGCAGTCCCTTAGGCAGCTCTGGAAACACCATATATTTT
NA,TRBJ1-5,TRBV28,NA,CASSPQRISRRAQHF,TGTGCCAGCAGTCCCCAGCGGATCTCCAGGAGGGCCCAGCATTTT
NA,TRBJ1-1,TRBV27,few,CASRQDWNTEAFF,TGTGCCAGTAGACAGGATTGGAACACTGAAGCTTTCTTT
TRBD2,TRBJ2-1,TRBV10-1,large,CASSGKRERPYNEQFF,TGCGCCAGCAGTGGGAAGCGGGAGAGGCCCTACAATGAGCAGTTCTTC
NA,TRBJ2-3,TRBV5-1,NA,CASSLAGRDTQYF,TGCGCCAGCAGCTTGGCCGGACGGGATACGCAGTATTTT
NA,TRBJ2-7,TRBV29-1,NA,CSVALVREQYF,TGCAGCGTTGCTCTAGTCCGCGAGCAGTACTTC
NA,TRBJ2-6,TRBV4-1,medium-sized,CASSPPVGAGANVLTF,TGCGCCAGCAGCCCTCCGGTAGGGGCAGGGGCCAACGTCCTGACTTTC
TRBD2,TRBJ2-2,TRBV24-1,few,CATSDPLRTSGSNTGELFF,TGTGCCACCAGTGATCCATTGCGGACTAGCGGGAGCAACACCGGGGAGCTGTTTTTT
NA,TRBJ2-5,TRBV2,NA,CARLGTGARAQYF,TGTGCCAGGCTAGGCACGGGGGCCCGGGCCCAGTACTTC
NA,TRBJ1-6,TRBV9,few,CASSAETGSTGSPLHF,TGTGCCAGCAGCGCGGAAACCGGGTCGACGGGCTCACCCCTCCACTTT
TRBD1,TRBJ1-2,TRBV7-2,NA,CASSAYLQGANGYTF,TGTGCCAGCAGCGCCTACCTACAGGGGGCGAATGGCTACACCTTC
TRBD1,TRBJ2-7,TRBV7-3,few,CASSLGGTGIYEQYF,TGTGCCAGCAGCTTAGGAGGGACAGGGATCTACGAGCAGTACTTC
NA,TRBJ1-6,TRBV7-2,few,CASSFRDYNSPLHF,TGTGCCAGCAGCTTCCGGGACTATAATTCACCCCTCCACTTT
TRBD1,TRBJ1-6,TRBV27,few,CASRPGGTGGSPLHF,TGTGCCAGCAGACCAGGTGGGACAGGGGGTTCACCCCTCCACTTT
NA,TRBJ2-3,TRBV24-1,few,CATSTSTDTQYF,TGTGCCACCAGTACAAGCACAGATACGCAGTATTTT
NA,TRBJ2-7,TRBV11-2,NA,CASRHLAAREQYF,TGTGCCAGCAGACACCTCGCGGCCCGCGAGCAGTACTTC
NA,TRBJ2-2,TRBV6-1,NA,CATLRGTSPFSGELFF,TGTGCCACCCTTCGGGGAACTAGCCCGTTTTCCGGGGAGCTGTTTTTT
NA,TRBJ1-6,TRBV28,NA,CASSLNGRDSPLHF,TGTGCCAGCAGTTTAAATGGGCGAGATTCACCCCTCCACTTT